The following is a T cell receptor (beta chain) sequence with its context. Its antigen is still unknown. This record belongs to a study of OX40 agonist ivuxolimab in advanced cancers. Overall study context: Patients received intravenous ivuxolimab every 2 weeks at 0.01 to 10 mg/kg. Dose-escalation subjects each had hepatocellular carcinoma, melanoma, renal cell or head and neck cancer. Findings and limits, study-wide: The study did not work out the antigen specificity of the expanded peripheral T cells.

Only in-frame clones appear in the TCRdb table, and some are missing; sequencing was by immunoSEQ multiplex PCR. The sample shows about 75,000 clones, roughly 86% of them seen only once. With V trimmed by 7 bases and J by 5 bases, 7 bases remained unmatched. In germline, CDR1 is SGHTA, CDR2 FQGTGA. This CDR3 region has 15 residues. The sequence came from an adult with an advanced solid tumor such as melanoma, head and neck, liver or kidney cancer. This rearrangement joins TRBV7-3 to TRBJ2-1, with 11 nucleotides matching TRBD2. This specimen was CD4+ or CD8+ T cells sorted from blood, taken in a trial of the OX40 agonist ivuxolimab. The CDR3 coding sequence is TGTGCCAGCAAAACCGGGACTAGCGGCAACAATGAGCAGTTCTTC. The encoded protein is CASKTGTSGNNEQFF.